This TCR beta chain was captured by sequencing in a study of shared clonotypes between healthy human individuals. Sorted-subset replicate PCRs used 200 ng DNA, some 33,000 T cell genomes. Repertoires were generated with immunoSEQ multiplex PCR, while TCRdb's copy carries only in-frame clones and drops some. This sample has under 85,000 clones, with 60% to 65% found just once. With CCR7-negative CD45RA+ TemRA cells, CD45RO+ cells were combined in CD8 memory. The CDR3 totals 15 residues. The ends lost 4 bases at V and 0 bases at J; junction bases unmatched: 1. Germline CDR1 reads MRHNA; CDR2 reads SNTAGT. With respect to this clone: With a far larger clone one base away, a read error is the likely cause.

The sequenced sample was memory CD8+ T cells sorted from blood. Subset: CD45RO+ cells pooled with CCR7-negative TemRA cells. This chain joins TRBV6-4 and TRBJ2-3, with 10 bases fitting TRBD2. The source is a man aged 30 to 45 in good health. The CDR3 region is CASSATSGSTDTQYF. CDR3 coding DNA: TGTGCCAGCAGTGCGACTAGCGGGAGCACAGATACGCAGTATTTT.